This T cell receptor (beta chain) was identified in a study of Graves' ophthalmopathy and Graves' hyperthyroidism. Germline CDR1 and CDR2: MDHEN and SYDVKM. The CDR3 runs to 15 residues. Trimming cost V 5 bases and J 0 bases, with 14 bases left between them. This clonotype occurred many times. The study amplified TCR beta CDR3 regions using RNA transcripts. RT-PCR was first run with HTBI primers, then multiplex PCR in a second round. TCRdb recomputed calls from the multiplex PCR reads with MiXCR, one row per CDR3 protein. The data hold under 250,000 distinct CDR3 sequences, with about 22% observed a single time.

The source material was peripheral blood. The chain uses TRBV28 and TRBJ2-7, with a possible D match to TRBD2 (5 bases). The sequence derives from a woman between 50 and 59 years old with Graves' ophthalmopathy. The CDR3 reads CASSPRGLSSYEQYF. CDR3 bases: TGTGCCAGCAGTCCCCGCGGGCTCAGCTCCTACGAGCAGTACTTC.